This T cell receptor beta chain was obtained from a study of shared clonotypes between healthy human individuals. The ends were cut back, 3 bases at V and 2 bases at J, with 10 bases in the middle. The CDR3 runs to 14 residues. Germline V gene data show CDR1 as GTSNPN and CDR2 as SVGIG (reference sequence). Genomic DNA belonging to each subset was distributed in equal measure over several immunoSEQ plates. Profiling relied on immunoSEQ multiplex PCR, and the TCRdb table lists in-frame clones only, not all of them. The table shows around 700,000 clones, with over 65% occurring only once. The V call is TRBV30, the J call TRBJ2-2; D is uncertain. Material: memory CD4+ T cells sorted from blood. As to subset: CD45RA-negative fraction. This TCR derives from a woman in her twenties or thirties in good health. The DNA of the CDR3 is TGTGCCTGGAGGTCTGTGGGAAACACCGGGGAGCTGTTTTTT. It codes for CAWRSVGNTGELFF.